Detailed here is one T cell receptor (beta chain). The sample comes from a study of blood T cell repertoires in COVID-19. Across the whole study: Italy, Spain and the United States were the sources of the convalescent and acute COVID-19 samples. T cells, B-cell-depleted T cells, or PBMCs supplied cDNA or gDNA.

In the original processing: Amplification of reference gene primers provided the estimated nucleated cell counts. Here immunoSEQ multiplex PCR was the method, and the copy in TCRdb shows in-frame clones only, minus some. V, J and clone size are those of that table, while D and trimming were read from the DNA. The sample includes over 55,000 clones, around 90% of them seen just once. This CDR3 is 18 amino acids long. Germline V gives CDR1 SGHTA, CDR2 FQGNSA. V lost 4 bases and J lost 0; bases outside the gene matches: 13. The clonotype was recovered from a human donor in a cohort sampled during active COVID-19. Sequencing used peripheral blood. This chain joins TRBV7-2 and TRBJ2-3, with 7 bases matching TRBD2. CDR3: CASSSKIPGLISTDTQYF. CDR3 nucleotides: TGTGCCAGCAGCTCGAAGATCCCGGGACTAATAAGCACAGATACGCAGTATTTT.